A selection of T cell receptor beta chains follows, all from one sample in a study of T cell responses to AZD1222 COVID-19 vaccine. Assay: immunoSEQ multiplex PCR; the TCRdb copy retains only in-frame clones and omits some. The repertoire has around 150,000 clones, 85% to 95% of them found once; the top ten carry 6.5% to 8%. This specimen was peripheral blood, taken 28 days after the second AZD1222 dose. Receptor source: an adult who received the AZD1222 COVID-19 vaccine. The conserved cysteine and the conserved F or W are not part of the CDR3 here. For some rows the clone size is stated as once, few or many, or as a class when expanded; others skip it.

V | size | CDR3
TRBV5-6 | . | ASSSLGQPQH
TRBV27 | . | ASMGSRSTEAF
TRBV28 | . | ASSFPTGQGSGYT
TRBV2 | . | ASNEAPTSSGNTIY
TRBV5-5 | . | ASSFSRGYEQY
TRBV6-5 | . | ASSRPGVDGYT
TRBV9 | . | ASSVQAGDRNEQF
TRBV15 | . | ATSRGVPVYGYT
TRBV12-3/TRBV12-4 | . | ASSFFGNTIY
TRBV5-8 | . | ASSLSDMWAYNEQF
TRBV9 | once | ASSVVEDRVSDFGYT
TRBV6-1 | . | ASSEAARSQPQH
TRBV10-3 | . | AISLGGQNTEAF
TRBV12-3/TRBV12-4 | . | ASSSRGADTQY
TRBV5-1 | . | ASSSSSYEQY
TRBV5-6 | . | ASSFSPENTEAF
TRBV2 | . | ASRAGFDGYT
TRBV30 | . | AWSVGTLNTIY